Described below is a single T cell receptor (beta chain) sequence and its context. The antigen it recognizes is unknown. No base quality values were provided; no much bigger clone lies one nucleotide off. Using the deep immunoSEQ assay, TCR CDR3 regions were amplified from genomic DNA by multiplex PCR. Extracted genomic DNA from each cell subset was spread evenly across all wells of several immunoSEQ 96-well plates, with each plate serving as a replicate. For sorted subsets, 150 to 250 ng of genomic DNA, equivalent to some 30,000 T cell genomes, went into each replicate PCR. Purified libraries were measured with a Qubit 3.0 fluorometer, size-checked on a Bioanalyzer 2100, and measured again with the KAPA Library Quantification kit. Every immunoSEQ 96-well plate was sequenced on a dedicated single-read 150-cycle Illumina NextSeq 550 flow cell. In the authors' own workflow: Because the immunoSEQ output included only junctional sequences and no quality scores, the filtering could not be the same as the filtering used for full-length reads. Sequences were annotated with PyIR, a Python wrapper for IgBLAST v1.9, using IMGT germline references to assign V/J genes and CDR3. Reads with weak V/J assignments (E-value above 1e-6), missing CDR3, stop codons, out-of-frame junctions, or ambiguous translated residues were removed. V3J clonotypes were defined as sequences sharing an identical inferred V gene, J gene, and CDR3 amino acid sequence. Percentage overlap between repertoires was calculated by dividing the number of shared unique clonotypes by the size of the smaller repertoire. Repertoire richness was assessed with RTK rarefaction, the Chao1 estimator, and Recon v2.1 estimates of unobserved clonotypes. OLGA was used to compute generation probabilities for all TCRbeta clonotypes that the gDNA method yielded from a handful of donors. TCRdb re-hosts the immuneACCESS table, in-frame sequences only. Its copies lack some clones; in the studies checked, an unresolved V gene accounts for under half of them, and the cause for the rest is not known. For V, J and clone size, that table is used; D and trimming come from the DNA. The sample yields about 2 million clones; about 95% were counted once. Of the sample, about 1.1% falls within the top ten clones.

For the CD8 naive samples, CD45RO-negative cells were positively selected for CCR7, yielding a CD45RA+CCR7+ population from which TemRA cells were excluded. The donors were healthy, HIV-negative adults with no recently reported acute infections or vaccinations. Only Caucasian adults living in Nashville, Tennessee, USA were represented among the donors. Blood was obtained by leukapheresis, after which PBMCs were separated by Ficoll-Histopaque density gradient centrifugation and cryopreserved in liquid nitrogen vapor phase. Analytical flow cytometry was used to check the purity and quantity of every magnetically sorted T cell population. From each sorted fraction, genomic DNA was isolated and quantified by UV absorbance on a Nanodrop 2000c. The entry originates in a study of shared clonotypes between healthy human individuals (dated by TCRdb to about 2020). In the study overall: Two women and a few men aged 18 to 49 years were included in the cohort. To increase sequencing depth and limit assay-specific biases, TCR repertoire library preparation and sequencing were carried out by different laboratories using diverse techniques. Per donor, leukapheresis produced somewhere between about 0.94 and 9 billion PBMCs. For each donor, three plates each were used for CD4 naive and CD4 memory, two plates were used for CD8 naive, and one plate was used for CD8 memory. To estimate repertoire size and how much clonotype sharing occurs between individuals, the study deeply sequenced the blood TCR repertoires of about five healthy adults.

Results and caveats for the whole study, not just this receptor: When four donors were compared, the shared fraction of clonotypes was about 5% for naive CD4, around 4% for naive CD8, more than 2% for memory CD4, and 0.35% to 0.4% for memory CD8. Based on pairwise subsampling, the degree of clonotype sharing among donors was expected to be affected by sequencing depth. Because the study included a small number of donors, the genetic and exposure-history diversity represented was limited. Higher generation probabilities were observed for clonotypes shared by all four sorted-subset donors than for non-shared clonotypes. Only blood was sampled, and tissue TCR repertoires likely differ from those in blood. Rarefaction of sorted-subset datasets indicated incomplete sequencing despite the large sequencing depth. Estimated clonotype richness was generally larger for naive than for memory subsets.

V is cut by 0 bases and J by 5 bases, and the space between the germline ends is 19 bases. Looking up the germline V gene yields CDR1 LGHNA and CDR2 YNFKEQ. The CDR3 runs 17 amino acids, cysteine and phenylalanine included. The sequence is cut down to CDR3 DNA, 51 bases in frame from base 1. The specimen sequenced was naive CD8+ T cells sorted from blood. Taken with the paper, the label for cell subset or site translates to: CD45RA+CCR7+. The chain employs TRBV4-2 and TRBJ2-5; too little of a D gene remains to name it. The TCR was taken from a man aged 18-30 years in good health. The CDR3 region has the sequence CASSQEAWSYVGETQYF. The DNA is TGTGCCAGCAGCCAAGAGGCTTGGTCCTACGTGGGGGAGACCCAGTACTTC.